What follows is one TCR beta chain and its context. The clone's antigen remains unknown. Base qualities are missing; no much larger clone stands one base away. These data are taken from a study of blood T cell repertoires in COVID-19 (dated by TCRdb to the early 2020s). Background for the entire study: Samples from collaborators originated in the United States, Italy and Spain and spanned both the acute and convalescent phases of COVID-19. The prospective study material was composed of cDNA or gDNA derived from T cells, B-cell-depleted T cells, or PBMCs. Where available, HLA class I and class II types were taken from metadata supplied by the sample provider and were not determined by assay-based typing. Samples were obtained from the ongoing ImmuneRACE study (first 160 participants) and from some 1,300 subjects provided by 6 global collaborators. Sample metadata almost always included a de-identified subject ID, COVID-19 status, age in years and sex. The repertoires were released in a freely available public database intended as a resource for research on the immune response to SARS-CoV-2. Subjects who had been exposed to COVID-19, were actively infected with it, or had recovered from it provided the deeply sampled blood TCRbeta repertoires that made up the dataset.

TCRbeta CDR3 regions were amplified from genomic DNA by means of the immunoSEQ Assay, a bias-controlled multiplex PCR. Processing in the source paper ran as follows. The number of nucleated cells in each sample was estimated from the amplification of reference gene primers within the assay. Sequence reads were collapsed and filtered to measure the absolute abundance of every unique TCRbeta CDR3 rearrangement. For each sample, productive Simpson clonality was calculated as the square root of Simpson's diversity index across productive rearrangements. Here the immuneACCESS table is served through TCRdb, limited to in-frame sequences with V and J called. Missing clones are a known gap in these copies; in checked studies unresolved V genes cover under half, and the rest lacks a known reason. V, J and clone size reflect that table, while D and trimming were determined from the DNA. This sample lists roughly 200,000 clones; about four fifths were detected once. The top ten hold 6.5% to 8% of the sample.

At the junction V is shortened by 1 base and J by 10 bases, with 17 bases in between. The germline V gene (reference sequence) provides CDR1 LGHDT and CDR2 YNNKEL. The CDR3 measures 15 amino acids from cysteine to phenylalanine. Only the CDR3 portion is preserved as DNA: 45 bases, with reading frame beginning at the first base. The collaborating institutions used their own protocols to collect whole blood in K2EDTA tubes. For TCRbeta analysis, collaborator samples were shipped as frozen whole blood, as isolated PBMCs, or as DNA extracted from either sample type. The investigation overall reported the following: The quantity of clinical and demographic metadata differed by source and by participant and was supplied without curation.

The V gene is TRBV3-1 (or the pseudogene TRBV3-2) and the J gene is TRBJ2-1, and the D gene may be TRBD1, 5 bases matching. Sample: peripheral blood. This TCR came from a man aged 70 or older with active or convalescent COVID-19. The CDR3 has the sequence CASSQASGYAWEQFF. In nucleotide form, the sequence is TGTGCCAGCAGCCAAGCATCAGGGTACGCCTGGGAGCAGTTCTTC.